This T cell receptor (beta chain) was identified in a study of cytomegalovirus exposure and HLA in healthy donors. Study conclusions and caveats: Most of the CMV-associated TCR beta chains (in a later analysis) appeared to be HLA-restricted.

With 60 Vbeta and 13 Jbeta primers, the PCR was carried out. In the original analysis: Later work found tens of millions of unique TCR beta chains, with about 10 million shared. Clones were sequenced by immunoSEQ multiplex PCR, and TCRdb holds only the in-frame ones, with some missing. The DNA was the basis for D and trimming; V, J and clone size are from that table. Of fewer than 250,000 clones listed, roughly 80% are singletons. Germline V lookup: CDR1 MNHNS, CDR2 SASEGT. This CDR3 is 15 amino acids long. V was clipped by 9 bases and J by 6 bases; unmatched bases: 12. As for this clone: Its target is not known.

The sequencing input was PBMCs. The chain employs TRBV6-1 and TRBJ2-3, with 10 bases identical to TRBD2. The sequence came from a girl aged 2-10 years in good health and CMV-seronegative. The CDR3 DNA reads TGTGCCAGTAACTCTAAGCGGGGGGGTAGGGATACGCAGTATTTT. It translates to CASNSKRGGRDTQYF.